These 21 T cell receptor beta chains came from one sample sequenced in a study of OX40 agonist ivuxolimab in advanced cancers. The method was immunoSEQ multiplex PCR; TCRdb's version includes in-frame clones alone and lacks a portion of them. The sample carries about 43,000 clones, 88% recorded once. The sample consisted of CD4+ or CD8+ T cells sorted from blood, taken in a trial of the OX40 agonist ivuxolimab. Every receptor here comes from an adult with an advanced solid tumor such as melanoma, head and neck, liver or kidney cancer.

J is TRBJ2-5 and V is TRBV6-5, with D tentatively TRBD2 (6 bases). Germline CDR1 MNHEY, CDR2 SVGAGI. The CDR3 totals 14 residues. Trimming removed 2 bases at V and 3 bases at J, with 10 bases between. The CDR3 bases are TGTGCCAGCAGTTACGAGTGGGGGGAAGAGACCCAGTACTTC. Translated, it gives CASSYEWGEETQYF.

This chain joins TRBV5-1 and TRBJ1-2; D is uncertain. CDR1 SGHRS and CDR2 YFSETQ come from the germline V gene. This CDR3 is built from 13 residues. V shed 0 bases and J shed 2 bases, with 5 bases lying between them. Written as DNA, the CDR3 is TGCGCCAGCAGCTTGGGAGACAACTATGGCTACACCTTC. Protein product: CASSLGDNYGYTF.

CDR3 DNA: TGTGCCACCAGCAGAGGACCGAACACCGGGGAGCTGTTTTTT. Translating gives CATSRGPNTGELFF. The chain has TRBV15 and TRBJ2-2; D is undetermined. This CDR3 spans 14 amino acids. Germline CDR1 reads LNHNV; CDR2 reads YYDKDF (reference sequence). V lost 1 base, J lost 0 bases, and 3 bases lay in between.

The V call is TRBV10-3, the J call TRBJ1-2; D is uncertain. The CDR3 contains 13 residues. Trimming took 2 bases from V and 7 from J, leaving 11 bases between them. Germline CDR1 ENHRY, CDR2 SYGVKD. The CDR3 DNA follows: TGTGCCATCAGTGAGACGTCAGGCTCTGGCTACACCTTC. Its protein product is CAISETSGSGYTF.

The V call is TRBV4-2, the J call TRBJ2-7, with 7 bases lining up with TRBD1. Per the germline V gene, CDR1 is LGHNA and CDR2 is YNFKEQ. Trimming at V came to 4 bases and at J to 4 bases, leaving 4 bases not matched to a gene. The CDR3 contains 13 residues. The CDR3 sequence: CASSPGTDYEQYF. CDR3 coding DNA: TGTGCCAGCAGCCCTGGGACAGATTACGAGCAGTACTTC.

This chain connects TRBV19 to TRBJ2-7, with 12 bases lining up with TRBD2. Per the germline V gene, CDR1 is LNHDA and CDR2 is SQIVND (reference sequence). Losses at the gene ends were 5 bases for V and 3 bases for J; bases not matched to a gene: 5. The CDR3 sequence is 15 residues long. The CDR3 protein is CASSFLAGGGYEQYF. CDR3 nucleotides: TGTGCCAGTAGTTTCCTAGCGGGAGGGGGCTACGAGCAGTACTTC.

CDR3 sequence: CAQTGQGAGELFF. CDR3 nucleotide sequence: TGTGCCCAAACGGGACAGGGGGCCGGGGAGCTGTTTTTT. The chain employs TRBV30 and TRBJ2-2, with 11 bases aligning to TRBD1. CDR1 is GTSNPN and CDR2 is SVGIG in the germline V gene (reference sequence). This CDR3 comprises 13 residues. The V and J ends lost 8 bases and 6 bases, in that order; junction bases with no gene match: 5.

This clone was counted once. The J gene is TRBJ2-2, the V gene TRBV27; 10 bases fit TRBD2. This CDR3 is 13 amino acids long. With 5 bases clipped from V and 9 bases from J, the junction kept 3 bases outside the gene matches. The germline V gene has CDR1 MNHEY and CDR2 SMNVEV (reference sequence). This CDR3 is CASSPAGGRELFF. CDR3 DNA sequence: TGTGCCAGCAGTCCAGCGGGAGGGCGGGAGCTGTTTTTT.

CDR3 sequence: CASSFLGPTDTQYF. In DNA form, the CDR3 reads TGTGCCAGCAGCTTCCTAGGTCCCACAGATACGCAGTATTTT. The V call is TRBV7-6, the J call TRBJ2-3; D remains unclear. Trimming shortened V by 3 bases and J by 2 bases, and 9 bases separated the two germline ends. Germline V gene lookup returns CDR1 SGHVS and CDR2 FNYEAQ. The CDR3 spans 14 residues.

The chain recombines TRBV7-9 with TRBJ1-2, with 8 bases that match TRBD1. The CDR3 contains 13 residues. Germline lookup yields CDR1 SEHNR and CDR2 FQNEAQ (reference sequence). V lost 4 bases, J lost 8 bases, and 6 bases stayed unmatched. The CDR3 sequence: CASSSAGGDGYTF. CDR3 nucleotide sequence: TGTGCCAGCAGCTCGGCAGGGGGCGACGGCTACACCTTC. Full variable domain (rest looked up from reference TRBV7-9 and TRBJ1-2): DTGVSQNPRHKITKRGQNVTFRCDPISEHNRLYWYRQTLGQGPEFLTYFQNEAQLEKSRLLSDRFSAERPKGSFSTLEIQRTEQGDSAMYLCASSSAGGDGYTFGSGTRLTVV.

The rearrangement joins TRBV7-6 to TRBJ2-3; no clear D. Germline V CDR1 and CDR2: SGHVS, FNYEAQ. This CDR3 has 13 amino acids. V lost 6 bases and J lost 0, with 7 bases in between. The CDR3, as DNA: TGTGCCAGCAGGCCCCCTAGCACAGATACGCAGTATTTT. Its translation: CASRPPSTDTQYF.

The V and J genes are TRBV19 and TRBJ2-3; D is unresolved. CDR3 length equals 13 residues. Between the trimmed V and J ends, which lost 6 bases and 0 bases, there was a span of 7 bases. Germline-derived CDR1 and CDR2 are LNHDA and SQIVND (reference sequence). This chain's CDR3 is CASRVISTDTQYF. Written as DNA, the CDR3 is TGTGCCAGTAGAGTCATTAGCACAGATACGCAGTATTTT.

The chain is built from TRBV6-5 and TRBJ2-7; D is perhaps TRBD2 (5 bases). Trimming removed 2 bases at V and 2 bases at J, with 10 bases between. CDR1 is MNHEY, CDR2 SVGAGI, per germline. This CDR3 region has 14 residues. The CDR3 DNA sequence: TGTGCCAGCAGTTACGGAGAGGGTCCCTACGAGCAGTACTTC. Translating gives CASSYGEGPYEQYF.

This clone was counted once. Here the CDR3 reads CATSRDWADNSPLHF. The CDR3 nucleotides are TGTGCCACCAGCAGAGATTGGGCAGATAATTCACCCCTCCACTTT. This chain joins TRBV15 and TRBJ1-6; no definite D call. V shed 0 bases and J shed 5 bases, with 8 bases lying between them. Germline loops: CDR1 LNHNV, CDR2 YYDKDF (reference sequence). There are 15 residues in the CDR3.

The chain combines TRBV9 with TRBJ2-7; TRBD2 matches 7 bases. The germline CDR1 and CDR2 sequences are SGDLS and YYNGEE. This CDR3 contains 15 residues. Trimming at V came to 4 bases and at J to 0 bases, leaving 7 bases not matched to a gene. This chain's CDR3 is CASSWAGGSSYEQYF. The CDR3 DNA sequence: TGTGCCAGCAGCTGGGCGGGCGGGAGCTCCTACGAGCAGTACTTC.

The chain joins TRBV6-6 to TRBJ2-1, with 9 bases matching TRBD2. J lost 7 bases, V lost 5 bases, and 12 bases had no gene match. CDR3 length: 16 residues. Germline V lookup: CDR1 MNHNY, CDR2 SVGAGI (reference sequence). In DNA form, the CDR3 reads TGTGCCAGCAGTACCGGGGTAGCGGGAGAAAAAAATGAGCAGTTCTTC. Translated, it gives CASSTGVAGEKNEQFF.

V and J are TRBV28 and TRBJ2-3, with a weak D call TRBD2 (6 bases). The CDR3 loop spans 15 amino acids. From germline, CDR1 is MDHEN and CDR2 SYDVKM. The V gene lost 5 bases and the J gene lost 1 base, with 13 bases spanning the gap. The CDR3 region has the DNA TGTGCCAGCAGTCGCGGGACGCTGGGCACAGATACGCAGTATTTT. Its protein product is CASSRGTLGTDTQYF.

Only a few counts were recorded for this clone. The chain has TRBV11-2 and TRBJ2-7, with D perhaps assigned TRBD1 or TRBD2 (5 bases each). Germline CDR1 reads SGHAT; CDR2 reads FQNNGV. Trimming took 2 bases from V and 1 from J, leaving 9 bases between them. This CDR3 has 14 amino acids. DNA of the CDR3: TGTGCCAGCAGCTTACGGGACGGATCCTACGAGCAGTACTTC. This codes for CASSLRDGSYEQYF.

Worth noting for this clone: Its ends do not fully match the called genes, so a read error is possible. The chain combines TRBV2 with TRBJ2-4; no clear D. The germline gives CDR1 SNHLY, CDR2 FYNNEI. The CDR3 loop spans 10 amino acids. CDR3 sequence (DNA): TGTGCCAGCGCCCTCGGAGCTGCCAACTTC. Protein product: CASALGAANF.

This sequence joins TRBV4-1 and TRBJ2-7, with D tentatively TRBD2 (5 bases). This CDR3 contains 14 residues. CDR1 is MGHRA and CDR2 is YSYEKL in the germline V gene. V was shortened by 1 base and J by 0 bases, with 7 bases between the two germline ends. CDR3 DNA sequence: TGCGCCAGCAGCCAAGTTGAGGGCTCCTACGAGCAGTACTTC. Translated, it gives CASSQVEGSYEQYF.

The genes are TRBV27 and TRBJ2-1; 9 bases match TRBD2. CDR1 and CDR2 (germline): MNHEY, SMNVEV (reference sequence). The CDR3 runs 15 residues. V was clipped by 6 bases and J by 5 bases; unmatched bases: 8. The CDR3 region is CASSPAGGPHNEQFF. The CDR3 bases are TGTGCCAGCAGCCCGGCGGGAGGGCCCCACAATGAGCAGTTCTTC.